A single sample gave rise to the 9 T cell receptor beta chains below, sequenced in a study of monozygotic twins with inflammatory bowel disease. TCRdb derives one entry per CDR3 protein from the 5' RACE reads, leaving out DNA. This sample's table reports approximately 400,000 distinct CDR3 sequences. Sequencing was done on a sample of blood. These receptors were taken from a human donor with ulcerative colitis or Crohn's disease, or a healthy co-twin of an affected twin (not recorded which).

V gene TRBV6-1 combines with J gene TRBJ2-3; TCRdb designates TRBD1, a call that cannot be tested without DNA. The CDR3 has 15 residues. Germline CDR1 MNHNS, CDR2 SASEGT. The CDR3 spells CAIEGRPGGVNTQYF.

The chain has TRBV10-2 and TRBJ1-1; as DNA is missing, the TRBD1 call by TCRdb cannot be tested. CDR1 and CDR2 from the germline V gene are WSHSY and SAAADI. The CDR3 totals 12 residues. The CDR3 is CASSESQGMTFF.

V gene TRBV7-2 combines with J gene TRBJ2-1; with no DNA, the TCRdb D assignment of TRBD1 cannot be verified. Germline V gene lookup returns CDR1 SGHTA and CDR2 FQGNSA. This CDR3 is built from 16 residues. The CDR3 here is CASSSSLGGSYNEQFF.

The chain couples TRBV6-2 or TRBV6-3 to TRBJ2-5; with no DNA, the TCRdb D assignment of TRBD2 cannot be verified. CDR1 is MNHEY, CDR2 SVGEGT, per germline. The CDR3 spans 15 residues. CDR3 loop: CASSYGPSGTVTQYF.

The chain is built from TRBV20-1 and TRBJ1-5; TCRdb's assignment of TRBD1 cannot be checked, as there is no DNA. CDR1 DFQATT and CDR2 SNEGSKA come from the germline V gene (reference sequence). The CDR3 runs 14 residues. The CDR3 spells CSAQTGWGNQPQHF.

This chain links TRBV4-3 with TRBJ2-7; TCRdb's assignment of TRBD1 cannot be checked, as there is no DNA. The CDR3 spans 14 residues. Germline CDR1 is LGHNA and CDR2 is YSLEER. The chain's CDR3 is CASSQVTQGYEQYF.

The rearrangement joins TRBV19 to TRBJ2-7; TCRdb picks TRBD2, but there is no DNA to check that call. The CDR3 is made up of 14 amino acids. The germline CDR1 and CDR2 sequences are LNHDA and SQIVND (reference sequence). CDR3 protein: CASGSGPPSYEQYF.

V usage is TRBV5-5 and J usage is TRBJ1-2; there is no DNA to check the TCRdb D call of TRBD1. The CDR3 consists of 14 residues. Germline V lookup: CDR1 SGHKS, CDR2 YYEKEE (reference sequence). The CDR3 protein is CASRHSGQALGYTF.

J is TRBJ1-4 and V is TRBV6-1. From germline, CDR1 is MNHNS and CDR2 SASEGT. The CDR3 sequence is 15 residues long. The CDR3: CASSEDWWVGEKLFF.